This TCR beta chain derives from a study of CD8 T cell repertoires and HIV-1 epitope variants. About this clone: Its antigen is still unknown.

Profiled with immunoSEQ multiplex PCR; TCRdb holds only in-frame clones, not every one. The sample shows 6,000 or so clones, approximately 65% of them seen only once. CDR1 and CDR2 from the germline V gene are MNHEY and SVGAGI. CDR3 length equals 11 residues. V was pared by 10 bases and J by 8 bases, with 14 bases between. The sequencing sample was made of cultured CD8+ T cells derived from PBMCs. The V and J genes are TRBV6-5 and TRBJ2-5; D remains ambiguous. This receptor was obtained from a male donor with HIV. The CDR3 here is CATSRLSTQYF. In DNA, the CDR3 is TGTGCCACCTCACGGTTATCTACCCAGTACTTC.